This paragraph reports one T cell receptor beta chain. Antigen unknown. TCR beta CDR3 regions were amplified from RNA transcripts. HTBI primers served in a first-round RT-PCR, which a second-round multiplex PCR followed. A single record per CDR3 protein comes from TCRdb applying MiXCR to the multiplex PCR reads. The sample includes a few hundred thousand distinct CDR3 sequences, approximately 20% of them seen just once. The CDR3 length is 12 residues. The ends were cut back, 4 bases at V and 7 bases at J, with 8 bases in the middle. The germline CDR1 and CDR2 sequences are DFQATT and SNEGSKA (reference sequence). These data come from a study of Graves' ophthalmopathy and Graves' hyperthyroidism. Points from the study as a whole: Both an approximately 68% sensitivity and an approximately 75% specificity characterized the model's predictions of ophthalmopathy progression. Most thyroid-expanded clonotypes exceeding 0.001 frequency were also found in blood.

Active ophthalmopathy (CAS at least 3, NOSPECS at least 4), lasting under 3 months. Other autoimmune diseases, uncontrolled infections, pregnancy or lactation led to the exclusion of patients. Sequenced: peripheral blood. This sequence joins TRBV20-1 and TRBJ1-6; D remains unclear. This clonotype was sampled from a woman between 18 and 29 years old with Graves' ophthalmopathy. This CDR3 is CSATDGNSPLHF. The CDR3 bases are TGCAGTGCTACAGACGGAAATTCACCCCTCCACTTT.